Following are 24 T cell receptor beta chains from one sample sequenced in a study of T cell responses to AZD1222 COVID-19 vaccine. The repertoire was sequenced with immunoSEQ multiplex PCR; TCRdb's copy has only in-frame clones and lacks some. The sample has about 140,000 clones, approximately 90% seen once. Sequencing used peripheral blood, obtained on day 0 of AZD1222 vaccination. The receptors shown here come from an adult in good health.

This rearrangement joins TRBV7-6 to TRBJ2-2, with TRBD2 as a possible D gene (5 bases). CDR3 length equals 15 residues. V lost 5 bases to trimming and J lost 5 bases, with 15 bases between them. Germline-derived CDR1 and CDR2 are SGHVS and FNYEAQ. The CDR3 sequence is CASSPRGSGTGELFF. The CDR3 DNA follows: TGTGCCAGCAGCCCTAGAGGGAGTGGTACCGGGGAGCTGTTTTTT.

This clone has a single count. J is TRBJ2-5 and V is TRBV14; D possibly matches TRBD1 or TRBD2 (5 bases each). Germline V CDR1 and CDR2: SGHDN, FVKESK. This CDR3 spans 15 amino acids. V lost 0 bases and J lost 1, with 9 bases in between. CDR3 nucleotides: TGTGCCAGCAGCCAAGAGAGGGGCTTCCAAGAGACCCAGTACTTC. Its protein product is CASSQERGFQETQYF.

The V and J genes are TRBV5-4 and TRBJ1-6, with D possibly matching TRBD1 (5 bases). Trimming stripped 0 bases from V and 6 bases from J, with 16 bases between. The germline CDR1 and CDR2 sequences are SGHNT and YYREEE (reference sequence). This CDR3 comprises 17 residues. The DNA of the CDR3 is TGTGCCAGCAGCTTGGCCGGTCGGAGTAGGGGTAATTCACCCCTCCACTTT. Its translation is CASSLAGRSRGNSPLHF.

V is TRBV19 and J is TRBJ1-6; D is perhaps TRBD1 (5 bases). The CDR3 covers 20 residues. The germline V gene encodes CDR1 LNHDA and CDR2 SQIVND (reference sequence). The V gene lost 1 base and the J gene lost 7 bases, with 26 bases spanning the gap. CDR3: CASSIGQSGWGPALNSPLHF. CDR3 DNA sequence: TGTGCCAGTAGTATAGGACAGTCTGGTTGGGGCCCAGCCCTGAATTCACCCCTCCACTTT.

This clone was recorded only once. V and J are TRBV19 and TRBJ1-5, with no clear D. Trimming removed 7 bases from V and 3 bases from J, with 7 bases in between. The germline V gene encodes CDR1 LNHDA and CDR2 SQIVND (reference sequence). The CDR3 has 12 amino acids. The CDR3 is CASNDPNQPQHF. The CDR3 DNA reads as TGTGCCAGTAATGACCCCAATCAGCCCCAGCATTTT.

The V and J genes are TRBV27 and TRBJ2-1; D may correspond to TRBD1 or TRBD2 (5 bases each). Trimming took off 5 bases at V and 7 bases at J, with 18 bases between the two ends. Per the germline V gene, CDR1 is MNHEY and CDR2 is SMNVEV (reference sequence). The CDR3 has 15 amino acids. This CDR3 is CASSKVGTKRNEQFF. In DNA, the CDR3 is TGTGCCAGCAGTAAGGTGGGGACCAAGAGAAATGAGCAGTTCTTC.

CDR3 bases: TGTGCCAGTAGTATAGGGGGGAAACGACACACTGAAGCTTTCTTT. Protein product: CASSIGGKRHTEAFF. V is TRBV19 and J is TRBJ1-1; a possible D gene is TRBD1 (5 bases). V shed 1 base and J shed 3 bases, with 12 bases lying between them. CDR1 and CDR2 (germline): LNHDA, SQIVND (reference sequence). The CDR3 runs 15 residues. The full variable domain, completed using reference TRBV19 and TRBJ1-1, is DGGITQSPKYLFRKEGQNVTLSCEQNLNHDAMYWYRQDPGQGLRLIYYSQIVNDFQKGDIAEGYSVSREKKESFPLTVTSAQKNPTAFYLCASSIGGKRHTEAFFGQGTRLTVV.

The chain recombines TRBV15 with TRBJ2-6; 7 bases are a match to TRBD1. The V gene end was trimmed by 1 base and the J gene end by 4 bases; junction bases not matched to a gene: 13. CDR1 is LNHNV and CDR2 is YYDKDF in the germline V gene (reference sequence). The CDR3 runs to 19 residues. In nucleotides, the CDR3 is TGTGCCACCAGCAGAGCCCGGGGCAGGGGGACAAGAGGGGCCAACGTCCTGACTTTC. This codes for CATSRARGRGTRGANVLTF.

The V call is TRBV28, the J call TRBJ1-1; D ambiguous. The CDR3 consists of 9 residues. Germline lookup yields CDR1 MDHEN and CDR2 SYDVKM. The V gene lost 3 bases and the J gene lost 7 bases, with 0 bases spanning the gap. The CDR3 region has the DNA TGTGCCAGCAGTTTTGAAGCTTTCTTT. The encoded protein is CASSFEAFF.

This sequence joins TRBV5-1 and TRBJ1-3, with unresolved D. Per germline, CDR1 SGHRS and CDR2 YFSETQ. This CDR3 has 14 amino acids. Trimming cost V 5 bases and J 0 bases, with 9 bases left between them. The CDR3 bases are TGCGCCAGCAGAGAACAGCTCTCTGGAAACACCATATATTTT. Its protein product is CASREQLSGNTIYF.

V usage is TRBV3-1 (or the pseudogene TRBV3-2) and J usage is TRBJ2-2, with D tentatively TRBD1 or TRBD2 (5 bases each). V was pared by 0 bases and J by 2 bases, with 19 bases between. This CDR3 region has 19 residues. Germline CDR1 is LGHDT and CDR2 is YNNKEL (reference sequence). CDR3 protein: CASSQDHRDPNANTGELFF. CDR3 in DNA: TGTGCCAGCAGCCAAGATCATAGGGACCCTAACGCCAACACCGGGGAGCTGTTTTTT.

V is TRBV27 and J is TRBJ2-2; D possibly matches TRBD1 or TRBD2 (5 bases each). This CDR3 is 16 amino acids long. Germline CDR1 reads MNHEY; CDR2 reads SMNVEV (reference sequence). The V end lost 5 bases, the J end lost 5 bases, and 18 bases lay between the germline ends. The DNA for the CDR3 is TGTGCCAGCAGTCGTCCGGGGCAGGCCCCTACCGGGGAGCTGTTTTTT. Its translation is CASSRPGQAPTGELFF.

CDR3 sequence (DNA): TGTGCCAGCTTGTTTCTAGCGGGGACCACAGATACGCAGTATTTT. It translates to CASLFLAGTTDTQYF. The chain joins TRBV2 to TRBJ2-3, with TRBD2 identical over 9 bases. The germline V gene encodes CDR1 SNHLY and CDR2 FYNNEI. The CDR3 consists of 15 residues. J was trimmed by 2 bases and V by 8 bases; bases with no gene match: 8.

The chain joins TRBV10-3 to TRBJ1-1; tentative D call: TRBD1 (5 bases). Trimming took 4 bases from V and 11 from J, leaving 14 bases between them. The CDR3 extends over 12 amino acids. Germline CDR1 ENHRY, CDR2 SYGVKD. The CDR3 DNA reads as TGTGCCATCAGTGGAGGGTTGGAGGGGGCTTTCTTT. Encoded protein: CAISGGLEGAFF.

The chain uses TRBV4-3 and TRBJ1-4; D not certain. Between the trimmed V and J ends, which lost 0 bases and 9 bases, there was a span of 11 bases. CDR1 and CDR2 from the germline V gene are LGHNA and YSLEER. This CDR3 region has 14 residues. DNA for the CDR3: TGCGCCAGCAGCCAAGATTTCTCCGTCAAAAAACTGTTTTTT. Encoded protein: CASSQDFSVKKLFF.

The V call is TRBV14, the J call TRBJ2-7, with a possible D match to TRBD1 (6 bases). Germline CDR1 is SGHDN and CDR2 is FVKESK. CDR3 length: 15 residues. Trimming removed 2 bases from V and 0 bases from J, with 11 bases in between. The CDR3 loop is CASSQLGTFSYEQYF. DNA for the CDR3: TGTGCCAGCAGCCAACTGGGGACATTCTCCTACGAGCAGTACTTC.

V is TRBV27 and J is TRBJ1-1; D is uncertain. CDR1 MNHEY and CDR2 SMNVEV come from the germline V gene (reference sequence). V gave up 9 bases and J gave up 7 bases, with 12 bases separating them. This CDR3 has 11 amino acids. The CDR3 region is CASARRGEAFF. Here the CDR3 DNA reads TGTGCCAGTGCAAGGCGGGGTGAAGCTTTCTTT.

J is TRBJ2-2 and V is TRBV4-3, with D tentatively TRBD2 (6 bases). There are 15 residues in the CDR3. Trimming cost V 0 bases and J 6 bases, with 11 bases left between them. CDR1 is LGHNA, CDR2 YSLEER, per germline. The CDR3: CASSQDSTSPGELFF. CDR3 coding DNA: TGCGCCAGCAGCCAAGATTCCACTAGCCCCGGGGAGCTGTTTTTT.

This chain joins TRBV15 and TRBJ2-7, with no clear D. V gave up 5 bases and J gave up 6 bases, with 14 bases separating them. CDR3 size: 13 residues. Germline V gene lookup returns CDR1 LNHNV and CDR2 YYDKDF (reference sequence). CDR3 DNA sequence: TGTGCCACCAGCGGGCGGTTTAAGCGCGAGCAGTACTTC. Residues: CATSGRFKREQYF.

The chain carries TRBV19 and TRBJ2-7; possibly TRBD1 or TRBD2 for D (5 bases each). The CDR3 consists of 11 residues. CDR1 LNHDA and CDR2 SQIVND come from the germline V gene (reference sequence). The V and J ends lost 8 bases and 7 bases respectively, with 12 bases between them. This CDR3 is CASGNEGEQYF. CDR3 sequence (DNA): TGTGCCAGTGGAAACGAGGGGGAGCAGTACTTC. Full variable domain (rest looked up from reference TRBV19 and TRBJ2-7): DGGITQSPKYLFRKEGQNVTLSCEQNLNHDAMYWYRQDPGQGLRLIYYSQIVNDFQKGDIAEGYSVSREKKESFPLTVTSAQKNPTAFYLCASGNEGEQYFGPGTRLTVT.

The rearrangement uses TRBV6-4 and TRBJ1-6; D not resolved. The CDR3 has 13 amino acids. Germline V gives CDR1 MRHNA, CDR2 SNTAGT. The germline V and J ends were trimmed by 4 bases and 7 bases, with 8 bases remaining between them. CDR3 in DNA: TGTGCCAGCAGTGCGGTGGCAAATTCACCCCTCCACTTT. The encoded protein is CASSAVANSPLHF.

The rearrangement joins TRBV19 to TRBJ1-1; D unresolved. V lost 3 bases and J 2 bases, leaving 10 bases between the germline ends. The CDR3 is made up of 14 amino acids. Germline values: CDR1 LNHDA, CDR2 SQIVND (reference sequence). The CDR3 DNA sequence: TGTGCCAGTAGTATGAGGCAGGTTAACACTGAAGCTTTCTTT. This gives the protein CASSMRQVNTEAFF.

The rearrangement links TRBV7-9 to TRBJ2-7; TRBD2 is a possible D gene (5 bases). The CDR3 loop spans 12 amino acids. V lost 11 bases and J 7 bases, leaving 18 bases between the germline ends. Germline-derived CDR1 and CDR2 are SEHNR and FQNEAQ (reference sequence). CDR3 sequence: CAGPAQRGEQYF. The CDR3 DNA reads TGTGCCGGCCCGGCCCAGCGAGGGGAGCAGTACTTC.

This rearrangement joins TRBV4-1 to TRBJ1-1, with D tentatively TRBD1 (5 bases). The V and J ends lost 3 bases and 5 bases respectively, with 16 bases between them. Germline V lookup: CDR1 MGHRA, CDR2 YSYEKL. This CDR3 contains 15 residues. The CDR3 reads CASSQMGVSATEAFF. The DNA for the CDR3 is TGCGCCAGCAGCCAGATGGGGGTATCTGCTACTGAAGCTTTCTTT.